Listed here are 21 T cell receptor beta chains from one sample, sequenced in a study of OX40 agonist ivuxolimab in advanced cancers. Assay used: immunoSEQ multiplex PCR; TCRdb lists only in-frame clones, some missing. The data contain some 50,000 clones, roughly 90% of them singletons. Sample: CD4+ or CD8+ T cells sorted from blood, taken in a trial of the OX40 agonist ivuxolimab. The origin of the receptors is an adult with an advanced solid tumor such as melanoma, head and neck, liver or kidney cancer.

V and J are TRBV15 and TRBJ1-1; possible D gene TRBD1, 5 bases. The CDR3 runs 16 residues. V was clipped by 1 base and J by 4 bases, with 16 bases between them. Germline V CDR1 and CDR2: LNHNV, YYDKDF (reference sequence). CDR3 protein: CATSRGRLRGGTEAFF. CDR3 sequence (DNA): TGTGCCACCAGCAGAGGCCGTTTAAGGGGTGGCACTGAAGCTTTCTTT. Full variable domain (rest looked up from reference TRBV15 and TRBJ1-1): DAMVIQNPRYQVTQFGKPVTLSCSQTLNHNVMYWYQQKSSQAPKLLFHYYDKDFNNEADTPDNFQSRRPNTSFCFLDIRSPGLGDTAMYLCATSRGRLRGGTEAFFGQGTRLTVV.

V is TRBV19 and J is TRBJ2-5, with 8 bases aligning to TRBD2. The CDR3 is 15 amino acids. Germline V gene sequence: CDR1 LNHDA, CDR2 SQIVND (reference sequence). Germline trimming cut 3 bases from V and 3 bases from J; bases unmatched to any gene: 6. The CDR3 DNA reads as TGTGCCAGTAGTATTAGCGGGATAAAGGAAGAGACCCAGTACTTC. It specifies CASSISGIKEETQYF.

This rearrangement joins TRBV6-1 to TRBJ1-5; D might be TRBD1 (6 bases). The V gene's germline CDR1 is MNHNS and CDR2 SASEGT. This CDR3 spans 15 amino acids. Trimming removed 4 bases from V and 1 base from J, with 11 bases in between. As DNA, the CDR3 is TGTGCCAGCAGTGGAACAGGGTTGAGCAATCAGCCCCAGCATTTT. This translates into CASSGTGLSNQPQHF.

The chain employs TRBV19 and TRBJ2-7; D is possibly TRBD1 (6 bases). Trimming removed 3 bases from V and 0 bases from J, with 15 bases in between. Germline V gene sequence: CDR1 LNHDA, CDR2 SQIVND (reference sequence). The CDR3 extends over 16 amino acids. CDR3 in DNA: TGTGCCAGTAGTATCACTCTTGAGACAGGCTCCTACGAGCAGTACTTC. Translated: CASSITLETGSYEQYF.

This clone was seen a single time. V usage is TRBV6-4 and J usage is TRBJ2-1; TRBD1 agrees at 10 bases. With V trimmed by 5 bases and J by 2 bases, 6 bases remained unmatched. The CDR3 is 16 amino acids. Germline lookup yields CDR1 MRHNA and CDR2 SNTAGT. The CDR3 DNA follows: TGTGCCAGCAGTCAGACAGGGGGCGGTACCTACAATGAGCAGTTCTTC. Translation gives CASSQTGGGTYNEQFF.

The rearrangement uses TRBV5-5 and TRBJ2-7; TRBD1 matches at 9 bases. Germline trimming cut 2 bases from V and 3 bases from J; bases unmatched to any gene: 9. CDR1 SGHKS and CDR2 YYEKEE come from the germline V gene (reference sequence). CDR3 length equals 16 residues. CDR3 loop: CASSFADRGSNYEQYF. In DNA form, the CDR3 reads TGTGCCAGCAGCTTTGCTGACAGGGGGTCCAACTACGAGCAGTACTTC. Looking up the rest from reference TRBV5-5 and TRBJ2-7 gives the full variable domain: DAGVTQSPTHLIKTRGQQVTLRCSPISGHKSVSWYQQVLGQGPQFIFQYYEKEERGRGNFPDRFSARQFPNYSSELNVNALLLGDSALYLCASSFADRGSNYEQYFGPGTRLTVT.

The chain is built from TRBV5-5 and TRBJ2-5; 8 bases align to TRBD1. With V trimmed by 2 bases and J by 13 bases, 7 bases remained unmatched. The CDR3 covers 12 residues. From germline, CDR1 is SGHKS and CDR2 YYEKEE (reference sequence). CDR3 in amino acids: CASSLGQGRAYF. Here the CDR3 DNA reads TGTGCCAGCAGCTTAGGACAGGGCAGGGCGTACTTC. The full variable domain, with the rest looked up from reference TRBV5-5 and TRBJ2-5, is DAGVTQSPTHLIKTRGQQVTLRCSPISGHKSVSWYQQVLGQGPQFIFQYYEKEERGRGNFPDRFSARQFPNYSSELNVNALLLGDSALYLCASSLGQGRAYFGPGTRLLVL.

This clone has just a few counts. J is TRBJ2-7 and V is TRBV6-5, with D perhaps matching TRBD2 (5 bases). V was pared by 5 bases and J by 6 bases, with 14 bases between. Germline V lookup: CDR1 MNHEY, CDR2 SVGAGI. The CDR3 covers 13 residues. Here the CDR3 DNA reads TGTGCCAGCAGTCCCCCCGGGGTACGCGAGCAGTACTTC. It specifies CASSPPGVREQYF.

This chain uses TRBV6-6 with TRBJ1-2; tentative D call: TRBD1 (5 bases). Germline V lookup: CDR1 MNHNY, CDR2 SVGAGI (reference sequence). There are 11 residues in the CDR3. The V end lost 5 bases, the J end lost 8 bases, and 9 bases lay between the germline ends. DNA of the CDR3: TGTGCCAGCAGTCCCAAGGGGGGCTACACCTTC. Translating gives CASSPKGGYTF.

This clone was detected only once. The chain uses TRBV11-1 and TRBJ2-1; D remains unclear. CDR3 size: 12 residues. CDR1 SGHAT and CDR2 FQDESV come from the germline V gene (reference sequence). Between the trimmed V and J ends, which lost 3 bases and 10 bases, there was a span of 10 bases. The CDR3 sequence is CASSFRVGEQFF. CDR3 nucleotides: TGTGCCAGCAGCTTTAGGGTGGGAGAGCAGTTCTTC.

The V call is TRBV6-1, the J call TRBJ1-1; D remains unclear. The ends were cut back, 8 bases at V and 4 bases at J, with 14 bases in the middle. The length of the CDR3 is 13 residues. The germline V gene has CDR1 MNHNS and CDR2 SASEGT. The CDR3: CASLGEVGTEAFF. CDR3 coding DNA: TGTGCCAGCCTCGGGGAAGTGGGCACTGAAGCTTTCTTT.

The chain employs TRBV18 and TRBJ2-1, with 9 positions matching TRBD2. CDR1 is KGHSH, CDR2 LQKENI, per germline. V dropped 0 bases and J dropped 8; count of bases not matched to a gene: 8. This CDR3 is built from 16 residues. CDR3 DNA: TGTGCCAGCTCACCACCGATAGCGGGAGCAAGGGATGAGCAGTTCTTC. It translates to CASSPPIAGARDEQFF.

The V call is TRBV6-1, the J call TRBJ2-5, with D possibly being TRBD2 (5 bases). Looked up from germline, CDR1 is MNHNS and CDR2 is SASEGT. This CDR3 has 13 amino acids. V was cut by 6 bases and J by 3 bases, with 11 bases left in between. The CDR3 reads CASRRAPKETQYF. For the CDR3, the DNA is TGTGCCAGCAGGAGGGCCCCCAAAGAGACCCAGTACTTC.

This chain connects TRBV28 to TRBJ2-7, with D hard to call. V was cut by 8 bases and J by 0 bases, with 8 bases left in between. CDR1 is MDHEN, CDR2 SYDVKM, per germline. The CDR3 totals 12 residues. This CDR3 is CASLGYSYEQYF. The DNA of the CDR3 is TGTGCCAGCCTAGGGTACTCCTACGAGCAGTACTTC.

The chain combines TRBV6-1 with TRBJ2-5; 9 bases map to TRBD2. V shed 2 bases, J shed 4 bases, and the junction held 2 bases outside the gene matches. Germline lookup yields CDR1 MNHNS and CDR2 SASEGT. The length of the CDR3 is 14 residues. The CDR3 loop is CASSESGGRETQYF. The CDR3 coding sequence is TGTGCCAGCAGTGAAAGCGGGGGGAGAGAGACCCAGTACTTC.

This chain uses TRBV5-1 with TRBJ2-7; D gene ambiguous. Germline V CDR1 and CDR2: SGHRS, YFSETQ. V was trimmed by 4 bases and J by 3 bases, leaving 11 bases between them. There are 13 residues in the CDR3. This CDR3 is CASSPDWGYEQYF. Written as DNA, the CDR3 is TGCGCCAGCAGCCCCGATTGGGGCTACGAGCAGTACTTC.

The chain recombines TRBV2 with TRBJ2-3; D is tentatively TRBD1 or TRBD2 (5 bases each). CDR1 is SNHLY, CDR2 FYNNEI, per germline. With 10 bases removed from V and 5 bases from J, the gap between germline ends came to 25 bases. There are 16 residues in the CDR3. CDR3 amino acids: CAISQEDKFYLDTQYF. The CDR3 nucleotides are TGTGCCATCTCACAGGAGGACAAGTTTTATTTAGATACGCAGTATTTT.

In this sample, this clone turned up a few times. The chain joins TRBV5-1 to TRBJ1-3; D may be TRBD1 (6 bases). The CDR3 is 16 residues long. Germline loops: CDR1 SGHRS, CDR2 YFSETQ. V was trimmed by 0 bases and J by 0 bases, leaving 10 bases between them. The CDR3 reads CASSLVQGISGNTIYF. The CDR3 nucleotides read TGCGCCAGCAGCTTGGTTCAGGGGATCTCTGGAAACACCATATATTTT.

The chain carries TRBV30 and TRBJ1-1, with D possibly matching TRBD1 (6 bases). The V gene lost 2 bases and the J gene lost 5 bases, with 12 bases spanning the gap. This CDR3 comprises 13 residues. Germline V lookup: CDR1 GTSNPN, CDR2 SVGIG (reference sequence). CDR3 sequence reads: CAWSKGRGTEAFF. The CDR3 region has the DNA TGTGCCTGGAGTAAGGGGAGGGGGACTGAAGCTTTCTTT.

CDR3 DNA: TGTGCCAGCAGCTTAGGAGGGAGAAACACCATATATTTT. This codes for CASSLGGRNTIYF. This rearrangement joins TRBV7-9 to TRBJ1-3; D gene ambiguous. Trimming took off 1 base at V and 5 bases at J, with 6 bases between the two ends. The length of the CDR3 is 13 residues. The germline gives CDR1 SEHNR, CDR2 FQNEAQ (reference sequence).

The V and J genes are TRBV6-5 and TRBJ2-2; D is possibly TRBD1 (5 bases). The V end was cut by 0 bases, the J end by 5 bases, with 10 bases between. There are 15 residues in the CDR3. Germline assignment: CDR1 MNHEY and CDR2 SVGAGI. The CDR3: CASSYSGRETGELFF. CDR3 nucleotides: TGTGCCAGCAGTTACTCGGGCAGGGAAACCGGGGAGCTGTTTTTT.